One sample yielded the 15 T cell receptor beta chains listed below, sequenced in a study of blood T cell repertoires in COVID-19. Assay: immunoSEQ multiplex PCR; the TCRdb copy retains only in-frame clones and omits some. The sample includes approximately 270,000 clones, approximately 83% of them seen just once. The sample was PBMCs or T cells enriched from blood (not recorded which). The receptors derive from a woman in her forties or fifties who had recovered from COVID-19.

The genes are TRBV6-5 and TRBJ1-4, with a possible D match to TRBD1 (5 bases). V shed 2 bases and J shed 3 bases, with 10 bases lying between them. Germline CDR1 MNHEY, CDR2 SVGAGI. The CDR3 length is 15 residues. CDR3 sequence (DNA): TGTGCCAGCAGTTACGGCTGGGGCTCTAATGAAAAACTGTTTTTT. Its protein is CASSYGWGSNEKLFF.

V usage is TRBV5-1 and J usage is TRBJ1-5; a possible D gene is TRBD1 (6 bases). The V end lost 0 bases, the J end lost 5 bases, and 12 bases lay between the germline ends. The CDR3 is 15 amino acids. Germline CDR1 SGHRS, CDR2 YFSETQ. CDR3 sequence (DNA): TGCGCCAGCAGCTTGGATGGGGGCTCTTATCAGCCCCAGCATTTT. This encodes CASSLDGGSYQPQHF.

This clone was observed a single time. This chain links TRBV15 with TRBJ1-2; 7 positions match TRBD1. This CDR3 is built from 15 residues. Germline CDR1 reads LNHNV; CDR2 reads YYDKDF (reference sequence). With V trimmed by 3 bases and J by 0 bases, 4 bases remained unmatched. The CDR3 here is CATSRGQSSNYGYTF. DNA for the CDR3: TGTGCCACCAGCAGGGGACAGAGCTCTAACTATGGCTACACCTTC.

The chain is built from TRBV19 and TRBJ2-1; 8 nucleotides line up with TRBD2. V shed 9 bases and J 13 bases; nucleotides not matched to a gene: 17. The germline CDR1 and CDR2 sequences are LNHDA and SQIVND (reference sequence). This CDR3 has 14 amino acids. The CDR3 sequence: CASSQPGNGRAQFF. CDR3 in DNA: TGTGCCAGCTCCCAACCCGGGAACGGGAGGGCCCAGTTCTTC.

This clone appeared once. V and J are TRBV5-1 and TRBJ2-5, with D perhaps TRBD2 (5 bases). Trimming stripped 0 bases from V and 4 bases from J, with 7 bases between. Germline V CDR1 and CDR2: SGHRS, YFSETQ. This CDR3 has 13 amino acids. CDR3 protein: CASSLVGRETQYF. CDR3 nucleotides: TGCGCCAGCAGCTTGGTTGGGAGAGAGACCCAGTACTTC.

The genes are TRBV2 and TRBJ1-2, with TRBD1 as a possible D gene (5 bases). Trimming took off 7 bases at V and 7 bases at J, with 19 bases between the two ends. This CDR3 is 14 amino acids long. Germline CDR1 and CDR2: SNHLY and FYNNEI. The CDR3, as DNA: TGTGCCAGCATCAGGGACTCTTTGTGGGTTGGCTACACCTTC. This gives the protein CASIRDSLWVGYTF. The variable domain in full, completed from reference TRBV2 and TRBJ1-2, reads EPEVTQTPSHQVTQMGQEVILRCVPISNHLYFYWYRQILGQKVEFLVSFYNNEISEKSEIFDDQFSVERPDGSNFTLKIRSTKLEDSAMYFCASIRDSLWVGYTFGSGTRLTVV.

CDR3 protein: CASSNRGVGWYEQYF. In DNA form, the CDR3 reads TGTGCCAGCTCAAACAGGGGGGTCGGATGGTACGAGCAGTACTTC. This chain connects TRBV18 to TRBJ2-7; 8 bases fit TRBD1. Germline CDR1 and CDR2: KGHSH and LQKENI. The ends lost 5 bases at V and 4 bases at J; junction bases unmatched: 10. The CDR3 runs 15 residues.

This clone was counted only a few times. This sequence joins TRBV16 and TRBJ1-5; D gene ambiguous. The germline V gene encodes CDR1 KGHSY and CDR2 FQNENV. V was pared by 3 bases and J by 2 bases, with 11 bases between. The CDR3 extends over 15 amino acids. CDR3 DNA sequence: TGTGCCAGCAGCCAGTGGCTTATCGGCAATCAGCCCCAGCATTTT. Protein product: CASSQWLIGNQPQHF.

The chain employs TRBV2 and TRBJ2-7; 7 bases map to TRBD1. Germline V gene lookup returns CDR1 SNHLY and CDR2 FYNNEI. The V gene end was trimmed by 6 bases and the J gene end by 3 bases; junction bases not matched to a gene: 8. The CDR3 is 14 amino acids. The CDR3 coding sequence is TGTGCCAGCAGCCGGGACAGCATCTACTACGAGCAGTACTTC. Amino acid sequence: CASSRDSIYYEQYF.

Only one count was recorded for this clone. V gene TRBV5-4 combines with J gene TRBJ2-5; 12 bases agree with TRBD2. V was clipped by 6 bases and J by 4 bases; unmatched bases: 1. This CDR3 comprises 13 residues. Per the germline V gene, CDR1 is SGHNT and CDR2 is YYREEE (reference sequence). CDR3 sequence (DNA): TGTGCCAGCACGGGACTAGCGGGAGAGACCCAGTACTTC. Amino acids: CASTGLAGETQYF.

This clone was counted only a few times. This chain connects TRBV28 to TRBJ2-2, with D perhaps matching TRBD2 (6 bases). Germline CDR1 MDHEN, CDR2 SYDVKM. The CDR3 is made up of 15 amino acids. V was trimmed by 5 bases and J by 4 bases, leaving 14 bases between them. In DNA, the CDR3 is TGTGCCAGCAGTACGGCGGGGCGTTTCACCGGGGAGCTGTTTTTT. Its translation is CASSTAGRFTGELFF.

The CDR3 DNA follows: TGTGCCAGCAGCTCAAGGACTAGCGGGAGTTCCGAGCAGTACTTC. Translation gives CASSSRTSGSSEQYF. The V call is TRBV2, the J call TRBJ2-7; 13 bases match TRBD2. The CDR3 is 15 amino acids. Germline V lookup: CDR1 SNHLY, CDR2 FYNNEI. V shed 6 bases and J 6 bases; nucleotides not matched to a gene: 8.

V is TRBV28 and J is TRBJ2-7, with TRBD1 matching 9 bases. The CDR3 runs 15 residues. CDR1 and CDR2 (germline): MDHEN, SYDVKM. With 6 bases clipped from V and 4 bases from J, the junction kept 10 bases outside the gene matches. This CDR3 reads CASSKGGTGMYEQYF. CDR3 bases: TGTGCCAGCAGCAAGGGGGGGACAGGGATGTACGAGCAGTACTTC.

The chain combines TRBV7-9 with TRBJ2-3; 8 bases are a match to TRBD1. Germline V CDR1 and CDR2: SEHNR, FQNEAQ (reference sequence). The CDR3 consists of 15 residues. After removal of 3 bases from V and 0 bases from J, the junction contained 2 bases not matched to a gene. The CDR3 sequence: CASSLGQASTDTQYF. The DNA for the CDR3 is TGTGCCAGCAGCTTGGGACAGGCTAGCACAGATACGCAGTATTTT.

This sequence joins TRBV3-1 (or the pseudogene TRBV3-2) and TRBJ1-3; D not certain. The CDR3 extends over 15 amino acids. Germline V lookup: CDR1 LGHDT, CDR2 YNNKEL (reference sequence). Trimming removed 1 base from V and 0 bases from J, with 7 bases in between. This chain's CDR3 is CASSQGSLSGNTIYF. The CDR3 DNA sequence: TGTGCCAGCAGCCAAGGCAGTCTCTCTGGAAACACCATATATTTT.